These 11 T cell receptor beta chains were all obtained from the same sample, sequenced in a study of post-analysis software for immune sequencing data. Findings of the study overall: In patients, TRBV5-6, TRBV5-1 and TRBV20-1 belonged to several TRBV segments found more frequently than in controls.

Unique molecular identifiers were carried by the TCR beta cDNA libraries. TCRdb reprocessed the PCR reads with MiXCR, giving one entry per CDR3 protein. The table shows roughly 670,000 distinct CDR3 sequences, with more than 50% occurring only once. Which antigens these TCRs recognize remains unknown. Sequencing input: blood. The receptor source for this set is a girl aged 2-10 years with multiple sclerosis.

The rearrangement joins TRBV12-3 or TRBV12-4 to TRBJ2-1; D is perhaps TRBD2 (5 bases). This CDR3 contains 11 residues. V was pared by 4 bases and J by 10 bases, with 8 bases between. CDR3 sequence (DNA): TGTGCCAGCAGTTCTGGACTGGAGCAGTTCTTC. Translated, it gives CASSSGLEQFF.

In this sample, this clonotype turned up a few times. J is TRBJ1-4 and V is TRBV12-3 or TRBV12-4, with TRBD1 identical over 8 bases. With V trimmed by 6 bases and J by 5 bases, 5 bases remained unmatched. The CDR3 is 14 amino acids. The CDR3 loop reads CASSRRTGNEKLFF. DNA of the CDR3: TGTGCCAGCAGCCGTAGGACAGGGAATGAAAAACTGTTTTTT.

This chain uses TRBV12-3 or TRBV12-4 with TRBJ2-7; the D gene is possibly TRBD2 (5 bases). Trimming left V 3 bases short and J 1 base short, with 16 bases between. CDR3 length: 16 amino acids. CDR3 in amino acids: CASSLDGEGWSYEQYF. CDR3 nucleotide sequence: TGTGCCAGCAGTTTGGACGGCGAGGGTTGGTCCTACGAGCAGTACTTC.

The rearrangement joins TRBV9 to TRBJ1-2, with 10 positions matching TRBD1. V trimming: 4 bases; J trimming: 6 bases; junction bases outside the gene matches: 9. The CDR3 length is 15 residues. Germline loops: CDR1 SGDLS, CDR2 YYNGEE. In DNA form, the CDR3 reads TGTGCCAGCAGCTCAAGGGGACAGGGGTCCGATGGCTACACCTTC. Translating gives CASSSRGQGSDGYTF.

As concerns this clonotype: The CDR3 end shows no conserved phenylalanine or tryptophan, and so a read error is likely. This chain uses TRBV12-3 or TRBV12-4 with TRBJ2-3; D unresolved. CDR3 length: 11 amino acids. Trimming shortened V by 3 bases and J by 5 bases, and 3 bases separated the two germline ends. DNA of the CDR3: TGTGCCAGCAGTTTTAGAGATACGCAGTATTGT. Protein product: CASSFRDTQYC.

This rearrangement joins TRBV6-6 to TRBJ2-7; TRBD1 is a possible D gene (5 bases). Germline assignment: CDR1 MNHNY and CDR2 SVGAGI (reference sequence). V lost 7 bases and J 4 bases, leaving 14 bases between the germline ends. This CDR3 has 13 amino acids. The chain's CDR3 is CASTSARGYEQYF. The CDR3 coding sequence is TGTGCCAGCACTTCGGCAAGGGGTTACGAGCAGTACTTC.

This sequence joins TRBV7-2 and TRBJ2-4, with TRBD2 identical over 14 bases. V shed 3 bases and J 7 bases; nucleotides not matched to a gene: 2. The CDR3 sequence is 15 residues long. From germline, CDR1 is SGHTA and CDR2 FQGNSA. In DNA, the CDR3 is TGTGCCAGCAGCTTGACTAGCGGGGGGGCTAACATTCAGTACTTC. It codes for CASSLTSGGANIQYF.

CDR3 in DNA: TGTGCCAGCACCTTGACCGCTTCCCCCTACGAGCAGTACTTC. This encodes CASTLTASPYEQYF. The chain is built from TRBV12-3 or TRBV12-4 and TRBJ2-7, with D unresolved. The germline V and J ends were trimmed by 7 bases and 2 bases, with 15 bases remaining between them. The CDR3 extends over 14 amino acids.

This clonotype was found a few times. The chain carries TRBV20-1 and TRBJ2-1, with D possibly being TRBD1 (7 bases). Trimming removed 3 bases from V and 4 bases from J, with 13 bases in between. Germline V lookup: CDR1 DFQATT, CDR2 SNEGSKA (reference sequence). There are 14 residues in the CDR3. The CDR3 sequence: CSASWGDRYNEQFF. The CDR3 region has the DNA TGCAGTGCTAGCTGGGGGGACAGATACAATGAGCAGTTCTTC.

The gene calls are TRBV20-1 and TRBJ2-1, with 9 bases identical to TRBD1. Losses at the gene ends were 0 bases for V and 9 bases for J; bases not matched to a gene: 12. CDR1 and CDR2 (germline): DFQATT, SNEGSKA (reference sequence). This CDR3 spans 16 amino acids. The CDR3 sequence: CSARDRRQGGRGEQFF. The CDR3 DNA follows: TGCAGTGCTAGAGATAGAAGACAGGGGGGTCGTGGTGAGCAGTTCTTC.

In its sample, this clonotype was seen a few times. J is TRBJ2-5 and V is TRBV5-8; perhaps TRBD2 as D (7 bases). Per germline, CDR1 SGHTS and CDR2 YDEGEE. This CDR3 spans 13 amino acids. V lost 4 bases and J lost 5, with 12 bases in between. The CDR3 bases are TGTGCCAGCAGCCAGGGGAGGGGTGAGACCCAGTACTTC. This codes for CASSQGRGETQYF. Filled out from reference TRBV5-8 and TRBJ2-5, the complete variable domain reads EAGVTQSPTHLIKTRGQQATLRCSPISGHTSVYWYQQALGLGLQFLLWYDEGEERNRGNFPPRFSGRQFPNYSSELNVNALELEDSALYLCASSQGRGETQYFGPGTRLLVL.